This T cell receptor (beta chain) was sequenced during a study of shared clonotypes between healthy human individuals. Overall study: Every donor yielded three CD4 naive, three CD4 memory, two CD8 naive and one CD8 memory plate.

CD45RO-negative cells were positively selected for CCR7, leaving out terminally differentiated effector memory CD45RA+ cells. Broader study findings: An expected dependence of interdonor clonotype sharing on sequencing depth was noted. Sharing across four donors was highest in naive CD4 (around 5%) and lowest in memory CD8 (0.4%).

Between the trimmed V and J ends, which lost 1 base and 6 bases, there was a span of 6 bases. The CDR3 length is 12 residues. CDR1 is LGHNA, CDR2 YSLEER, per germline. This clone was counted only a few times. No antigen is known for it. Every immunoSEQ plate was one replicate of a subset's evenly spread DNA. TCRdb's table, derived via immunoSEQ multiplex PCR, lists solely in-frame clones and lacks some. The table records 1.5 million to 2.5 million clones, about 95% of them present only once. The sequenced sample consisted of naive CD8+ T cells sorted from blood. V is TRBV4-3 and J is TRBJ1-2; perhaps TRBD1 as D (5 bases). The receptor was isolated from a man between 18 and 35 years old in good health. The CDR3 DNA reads TGCGCCAGCAGCCAAGGGGGCGATGGCTACACCTTC. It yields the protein CASSQGGDGYTF.